Following are 19 T cell receptor beta chains from one sample sequenced in a study of blood T cell repertoires in COVID-19. The method was immunoSEQ multiplex PCR; TCRdb's version includes in-frame clones alone and lacks a portion of them. The data hold over 60,000 clones, with 85% to 90% observed a single time. The sequenced sample was peripheral blood. The receptor set was obtained from a man aged 45 to 65 with acute or convalescent COVID-19.

V gene TRBV5-4 combines with J gene TRBJ2-5; TRBD2 matches 13 bases. The V gene end was trimmed by 0 bases and the J gene end by 5 bases; junction bases not matched to a gene: 7. The CDR3 is 17 amino acids. The V gene's germline CDR1 is SGHNT and CDR2 YYREEE (reference sequence). The DNA for the CDR3 is TGTGCCAGCAGCTTGGCCCTACTAGCGGGAGGGGGGGAGACCCAGTACTTC. Translated, it gives CASSLALLAGGGETQYF.

The chain has TRBV7-7 and TRBJ2-5; 8 bases are a match to TRBD2. Germline CDR1 SSHAT, CDR2 FNYEAQ (reference sequence). V lost 5 bases to trimming and J lost 1 base; unmatched junction nucleotides: 3. The CDR3 runs 14 residues. The CDR3 bases are TGTGCCAGCAGCGAACTAGCGGTCCAAGAGACCCAGTACTTC. Its protein is CASSELAVQETQYF.

The rearrangement joins TRBV7-9 to TRBJ2-7, with D tentatively TRBD2 (5 bases). CDR3 length: 15 amino acids. Deletions cut 3 bases from V and 0 bases from J, with 12 bases between. The germline gives CDR1 SEHNR, CDR2 FQNEAQ (reference sequence). The CDR3 spells CASSFNHGDSYEQYF. The CDR3 DNA is TGTGCCAGCAGCTTCAATCACGGGGACTCCTACGAGCAGTACTTC.

The chain links TRBV10-1 to TRBJ2-7, with 8 nucleotides matching TRBD1. After removal of 7 bases from V and 4 bases from J, the junction contained 24 bases not matched to a gene. The CDR3 totals 19 residues. CDR1 and CDR2 from the germline V gene are WNHNN and SYGVQD (reference sequence). The CDR3 sequence is CASNLPDRVGQRMLYEQYF. The CDR3 DNA sequence: TGCGCCAGCAACCTCCCGGACAGGGTGGGCCAGCGGATGCTTTACGAGCAGTACTTC.

V and J are TRBV19 and TRBJ2-3; 7 nucleotides align to TRBD1. The CDR3 runs 16 residues. The germline V gene encodes CDR1 LNHDA and CDR2 SQIVND (reference sequence). Trimming cost V 5 bases and J 2 bases; bases outside gene matches: 10. CDR3 loop: CASSFLGTANTDTQYF. The CDR3 DNA reads TGTGCCAGTAGTTTCCTCGGGACAGCTAACACAGATACGCAGTATTTT.

CDR3 amino acids: CASSPPGGAEAFF. The CDR3 DNA follows: TGTGCCAGCTCACCACCGGGCGGGGCTGAAGCTTTCTTT. The chain employs TRBV18 and TRBJ1-1; D gene ambiguous. Germline V gene sequence: CDR1 KGHSH, CDR2 LQKENI. The V end lost 0 bases, the J end lost 6 bases, and 8 bases lay between the germline ends. The CDR3 covers 13 residues.

The rearrangement uses TRBV3-1 (or the pseudogene TRBV3-2) and TRBJ2-7, with unresolved D. Germline-derived CDR1 and CDR2 are LGHDT and YNNKEL (reference sequence). This CDR3 is built from 12 residues. V lost 5 bases and J lost 3, with 8 bases in between. The CDR3 protein is CASSTRFYEQYF. The CDR3, as DNA: TGTGCCAGCAGCACACGATTCTACGAGCAGTACTTC.

The V and J genes are TRBV9 and TRBJ1-3, with D perhaps TRBD1 (5 bases). Germline-derived CDR1 and CDR2 are SGDLS and YYNGEE. The CDR3 runs to 14 residues. Trimming removed 4 bases at V and 5 bases at J, with 13 bases between. In DNA, the CDR3 is TGTGCCAGCAGCCCATGGGGCGGCAGAAACACCATATATTTT. As protein: CASSPWGGRNTIYF.

The chain combines TRBV24-1 with TRBJ2-5, with D possibly matching TRBD2 (5 bases). Trimming pared 3 bases from V and 0 bases from J, leaving 10 bases between. The CDR3 sequence is 15 residues long. Germline V gives CDR1 KGHDR, CDR2 SFDVKD. DNA of the CDR3: TGTGCCACCAGTGATCCATCCGGGAACCAAGAGACCCAGTACTTC. The encoded protein is CATSDPSGNQETQYF.

This chain uses TRBV18 with TRBJ1-2, with TRBD1 identical over 8 bases. The CDR3 has 14 residues. V gave up 6 bases and J gave up 7 bases; unmatched junction bases: 10. Germline loops: CDR1 KGHSH, CDR2 LQKENI. The CDR3 sequence: CASSHPDRERGYTF. CDR3 bases: TGTGCCAGCTCCCATCCGGACAGGGAACGTGGCTACACCTTC.

The gene calls are TRBV5-5 and TRBJ1-1; no firm D call. V lost 3 bases and J 4 bases, leaving 10 bases between the germline ends. Looked up from germline, CDR1 is SGHKS and CDR2 is YYEKEE (reference sequence). There are 13 residues in the CDR3. Written as DNA, the CDR3 is TGTGCCAGCAGCTCCGGGTCGTCCACTGAAGCTTTCTTT. Translation: CASSSGSSTEAFF.

The rearrangement links TRBV5-4 to TRBJ2-2; D possibly corresponds to TRBD1 (6 bases). Germline-derived CDR1 and CDR2 are SGHNT and YYREEE (reference sequence). V lost 4 bases and J 2 bases, leaving 15 bases between the germline ends. This CDR3 is 16 amino acids long. The CDR3 DNA is TGTGCCAGCAGCCTCGACAGGAATCGTAACACCGGGGAGCTGTTTTTT. Residues: CASSLDRNRNTGELFF.

V gene TRBV2 combines with J gene TRBJ2-7; 9 bases line up with TRBD1. The junction had 5 bases not matched to a gene; V was cut back by 7 bases and J by 1 base. Germline V gene data show CDR1 as SNHLY and CDR2 as FYNNEI. This CDR3 contains 14 residues. CDR3 region: CASTRDRDSYEQYF. CDR3 DNA sequence: TGTGCCAGCACCCGGGACAGGGATTCCTACGAGCAGTACTTC.

The rearrangement links TRBV5-1 to TRBJ2-1; 11 nucleotides align to TRBD1. This CDR3 has 17 residues. Germline CDR1 reads SGHRS; CDR2 reads YFSETQ. V lost 4 bases to trimming and J lost 0 bases; unmatched junction nucleotides: 6. CDR3 sequence reads: CASSGIGTGGSYNEQFF. The CDR3 bases are TGCGCCAGCAGCGGAATCGGGACAGGGGGCTCCTACAATGAGCAGTTCTTC.

The chain recombines TRBV11-2 with TRBJ1-6; 8 nucleotides align to TRBD1. The CDR3 covers 17 residues. The V segment lost 3 bases and the J segment 4 bases; nucleotides outside the gene matches: 8. Germline CDR1 is SGHAT and CDR2 is FQNNGV. The DNA for the CDR3 is TGTGCCAGCAGCTTCCGGACAGGGCAAAGTTATAATTCACCCCTCCACTTT. The encoded protein is CASSFRTGQSYNSPLHF. The full variable domain, in which reference TRBV11-2 and TRBJ1-6 provide the parts outside the CDR3, is EAGVAQSPRYKIIEKRQSVAFWCNPISGHATLYWYQQILGQGPKLLIQFQNNGVVDDSQLPKDRFSAERLKGVDSTLKIQPAKLEDSAVYLCASSFRTGQSYNSPLHFGNGTRLTVT.

This clone was seen a single time. The V gene is TRBV19, the J gene TRBJ2-1; 16 bases match TRBD2. The CDR3 runs to 18 residues. Trimming removed 7 bases from V and 5 bases from J; junction bases left unmatched: 11. CDR1 LNHDA and CDR2 SQIVND come from the germline V gene (reference sequence). In DNA form, the CDR3 reads TGTGCCAGTAACCCGGGACTAGCGGGAGGGCCCCGGGACAATGAGCAGTTCTTC. The encoded protein is CASNPGLAGGPRDNEQFF.

The chain combines TRBV7-8 with TRBJ2-7; perhaps TRBD2 as D (5 bases). The CDR3 runs to 15 residues. V gave up 1 base and J gave up 3 bases, with 13 bases separating them. CDR1 and CDR2 (germline): SGHVS, FQNEAQ. Here the CDR3 reads CASSLGGVPDYEQYF. CDR3 bases: TGTGCCAGCAGCTTAGGGGGAGTTCCCGACTACGAGCAGTACTTC. The full variable domain, its missing parts supplied by reference TRBV7-8 and TRBJ2-7, is GAGVSQSPRYKVAKRGQDVALRCDPISGHVSLFWYQQALGQGPEFLTYFQNEAQLDKSGLPSDRFFAERPEGSVSTLKIQRTQQEDSAVYLCASSLGGVPDYEQYFGPGTRLTVT.

The chain carries TRBV5-4 and TRBJ2-2; D is uncertain. The V end lost 4 bases, the J end lost 7 bases, and 8 bases lay between the germline ends. The CDR3 consists of 12 residues. Germline V gives CDR1 SGHNT, CDR2 YYREEE (reference sequence). This CDR3 reads CASSLRVGELFF. The CDR3, as DNA: TGTGCCAGCAGCCTCCGAGTCGGGGAGCTGTTTTTT.

This chain connects TRBV11-2 to TRBJ2-1; 11 bases map to TRBD2. V lost 0 bases, J lost 7 bases, and 5 bases stayed unmatched. The germline V gene has CDR1 SGHAT and CDR2 FQNNGV. CDR3 size: 16 residues. The CDR3 here is CASSLDLAGGRNEQFF. DNA for the CDR3: TGTGCCAGCAGCTTAGACCTAGCGGGGGGTCGAAATGAGCAGTTCTTC.